Shown below are 11 T cell receptor beta chains from a single sample sequenced in a study of OX40 agonist ivuxolimab in advanced cancers. Generated by immunoSEQ multiplex PCR, the TCRdb table keeps only in-frame clones and is missing some. The data show around 51,000 clones, roughly 90% seen once. The sequencing used CD4+ or CD8+ T cells sorted from blood, collected in a trial of the OX40 agonist ivuxolimab. The receptors come from an adult with an advanced solid tumor such as melanoma, head and neck, liver or kidney cancer.

The CDR3 DNA is TGTGCCAGTAGTACGACAGGGGGCTCTCTAGCAGATACGCAGTATTTT. Protein: CASSTTGGSLADTQYF. The chain combines TRBV19 with TRBJ2-3; 10 bases map to TRBD1. Per germline, CDR1 LNHDA and CDR2 SQIVND (reference sequence). CDR3 length: 16 residues. V shed 4 bases, J shed 4 bases, and the junction held 8 bases outside the gene matches.

In this sample, this clone turned up once. The chain joins TRBV28 to TRBJ1-2, with D maybe TRBD1 (6 bases). Germline CDR1 MDHEN, CDR2 SYDVKM. CDR3 length: 13 amino acids. V lost 5 bases, J lost 7 bases, and 14 bases lay in between. The CDR3 DNA follows: TGTGCCAGCAGTCCCCTTAGGGGGGGTGGCTACACCTTC. It yields the protein CASSPLRGGGYTF.

The CDR3, as DNA: TGTGCATACAGGGGGCGGAACACTGAAGCTTTCTTT. Protein sequence: CAYRGRNTEAFF. The rearrangement links TRBV30 to TRBJ1-1, with 9 bases identical to TRBD1. The CDR3 is made up of 12 amino acids. Germline V lookup: CDR1 GTSNPN, CDR2 SVGIG (reference sequence).

The gene calls are TRBV5-1 and TRBJ2-6; 7 nucleotides agree with TRBD1. The CDR3 consists of 19 residues. From germline, CDR1 is SGHRS and CDR2 YFSETQ. The J segment lost 1 base and the V segment lost 0 bases, leaving 10 bases of the junction unmatched. CDR3 DNA: TGCGCCAGCAGCTTGGTAGGCCCAGGGGGAGTATCTGGGGCCAACGTCCTGACTTTC. Translation gives CASSLVGPGGVSGANVLTF.

The chain combines TRBV29-1 with TRBJ2-2; 8 bases are shared with TRBD1. Germline CDR1 SQVTM, CDR2 ANQGSEA. Trimming removed 6 bases from V and 4 bases from J; junction bases left unmatched: 7. This CDR3 comprises 14 residues. The chain's CDR3 is CSVKGQGATGELFF. The CDR3 bases are TGCAGCGTCAAGGGGCAGGGGGCCACCGGGGAGCTGTTTTTT.

The chain combines TRBV29-1 with TRBJ2-5; D may correspond to TRBD1 or TRBD2 (5 bases each). CDR1 is SQVTM, CDR2 ANQGSEA, per germline. Trimming left V 4 bases short and J 5 bases short, with 14 bases between. The CDR3 runs 13 residues. CDR3 DNA sequence: TGCAGCGTTGGCGAGGGGCGCGAGGAGACCCAGTACTTC. This gives the protein CSVGEGREETQYF.

The gene calls are TRBV11-2 and TRBJ2-7, with TRBD1 as a possible D gene (5 bases). Trimming stripped 2 bases from V and 3 bases from J, with 20 bases between. Germline V gene sequence: CDR1 SGHAT, CDR2 FQNNGV. The CDR3 has 17 residues. The CDR3 sequence: CASSLLENRISFYEQYF. The CDR3, as DNA: TGTGCCAGCAGCTTATTGGAGAACAGGATCTCCTTCTACGAGCAGTACTTC.

The J gene is TRBJ2-7, the V gene TRBV7-9; D possibly uses TRBD1 or TRBD2 (5 bases each). Trimming took off 0 bases at V and 3 bases at J, with 9 bases between the two ends. The CDR3 is made up of 14 amino acids. Germline V lookup: CDR1 SEHNR, CDR2 FQNEAQ (reference sequence). CDR3 loop: CASSLALGDYEQYF. CDR3 DNA: TGTGCCAGCAGCTTAGCACTAGGGGACTACGAGCAGTACTTC.

The chain uses TRBV6-6 and TRBJ2-3; the match to TRBD2 covers 8 bases. The CDR3 is made up of 15 amino acids. In germline, CDR1 is MNHNY, CDR2 SVGAGI (reference sequence). With 7 bases clipped from V and 5 bases from J, the junction kept 11 bases outside the gene matches. The CDR3 bases are TGTGCCAGCACTCCCGGGGGGGTTGTTAGAGATACGCAGTATTTT. It codes for CASTPGGVVRDTQYF.

The chain joins TRBV7-9 to TRBJ1-5, with 7 bases lining up with TRBD1. The V segment lost 1 base and the J segment 2 bases; nucleotides outside the gene matches: 2. CDR3 length: 15 residues. Germline assignment: CDR1 SEHNR and CDR2 FQNEAQ (reference sequence). In DNA form, the CDR3 reads TGTGCCAGCAGCTTAGGCGGACAGGGCAATCAGCCCCAGCATTTT. Its protein is CASSLGGQGNQPQHF.

J is TRBJ1-6 and V is TRBV4-2; D remains unclear. The CDR3 is 16 amino acids. V lost 0 bases and J 1 base, leaving 7 bases between the germline ends. Per the germline V gene, CDR1 is LGHNA and CDR2 is YNFKEQ. CDR3: CASSQEGESYNSPLHF. CDR3 DNA: TGTGCCAGCAGCCAAGAGGGTGAATCCTATAATTCACCCCTCCACTTT.